A selection of T cell receptor beta chains follows, all from one sample in a study of CD8 T cells in ankylosing spondylitis. TCRdb processed the 5' RACE reads anew with MiXCR; each CDR3 protein has one entry. The table records 210,000 or so distinct CDR3 sequences, 7% to 10% of them present only once. The sample was blood, either unsorted or a sorted T cell fraction (not recorded which). The receptor set was obtained from a female donor with ankylosing spondylitis or in good health (not recorded which). Each CDR3 is given with its conserved first and last residue. The order of the fields is CDR3 DNA, CDR3 protein, clone size, D gene, V gene, J gene. A D gene is named only where the DNA matches it firmly. Clone size is given for some rows only: seen once, a few or many times, or a class if the clone is expanded.

CDR3 DNA: TGTGCCAGCAGCCTGGGCGAGGGACTCAGTCTGTTTTTT
CDR3 protein: CASSLGEGLSLFF
clone size: many
D gene: NA
V gene: TRBV12-3/TRBV12-4
J gene: TRBJ1-4

CDR3 DNA: TGTGCCATCCGTGAGTCGAGTTCGGGCGGGCCGCGTGGGCAGTTCTTC
CDR3 protein: CAIRESSSGGPRGQFF
clone size: many
D gene: NA
V gene: TRBV10-3
J gene: TRBJ2-1

CDR3 DNA: TGTGCCAGCAGTCGCCGATTAATGGGCGGAGATACGCAGTATTTT
CDR3 protein: CASSRRLMGGDTQYF
clone size: many
D gene: NA
V gene: TRBV6-1
J gene: TRBJ2-3

CDR3 DNA: TGTGCCACCAGTGATTGGGACTCGGACGAGCAGTACTTC
CDR3 protein: CATSDWDSDEQYF
clone size: many
D gene: NA
V gene: TRBV24-1
J gene: TRBJ2-7

CDR3 DNA: TGTGCCAGCAGCCCGTCCCCCCGTCAGCCCCAGCATTTT
CDR3 protein: CASSPSPRQPQHF
clone size: many
D gene: NA
V gene: TRBV6-1
J gene: TRBJ1-5

CDR3 DNA: TGTGCCACCCGGGGGGGTGAAAAACTGTTTTTT
CDR3 protein: CATRGGEKLFF
clone size: many
D gene: NA
V gene: TRBV12-3/TRBV12-4
J gene: TRBJ1-4

CDR3 DNA: TGTGCCAGCAGCACCCAAGATACGCAGTATTTT
CDR3 protein: CASSTQDTQYF
clone size: many
D gene: NA
V gene: TRBV6-5
J gene: TRBJ2-3

CDR3 DNA: TGCGCCAGCAGCCAAGATGGCAGGGAGCTTTCCCACAATGAGCAGTTCTTC
CDR3 protein: CASSQDGRELSHNEQFF
clone size: NA
D gene: NA
V gene: TRBV4-3
J gene: TRBJ2-1

CDR3 DNA: TGTGCCAGCAGCCCGGAGTATCGAGGCACTGAAGCTTTCTTT
CDR3 protein: CASSPEYRGTEAFF
clone size: NA
D gene: NA
V gene: TRBV7-9
J gene: TRBJ1-1

CDR3 DNA: TGTGCCTCCGCAATGTTAACAGCTAACACTGAAGCTTTCTTT
CDR3 protein: CASAMLTANTEAFF
clone size: many
D gene: NA
V gene: TRBV15
J gene: TRBJ1-1

CDR3 DNA: TGCAGTGCCTCCCCTCGACCCTCCTACAATGAGCAGTTCTTC
CDR3 protein: CSASPRPSYNEQFF
clone size: many
D gene: NA
V gene: TRBV20-1
J gene: TRBJ2-1

CDR3 DNA: TGTGCCAGCAGGCCGGGTCCTGGGGCCAACGTCCTGACTTTC
CDR3 protein: CASRPGPGANVLTF
clone size: many
D gene: NA
V gene: TRBV28
J gene: TRBJ2-6

CDR3 DNA: TGTGCCAGTCAGGGGGGTCTGGTCTCTGAAGCTTTCTTT
CDR3 protein: CASQGGLVSEAFF
clone size: many
D gene: TRBD1
V gene: TRBV19
J gene: TRBJ1-1

CDR3 DNA: TGTGCCAGCAGCTTAATATGGAGACCAGGGGCACGCAATGAGCAGTTCTTC
CDR3 protein: CASSLIWRPGARNEQFF
clone size: few
D gene: NA
V gene: TRBV13
J gene: TRBJ2-1

CDR3 DNA: TGTGCCAGCAGTACGGGACTAGCGGACCAAGAGGCCCAGTACTTC
CDR3 protein: CASSTGLADQEAQYF
clone size: NA
D gene: TRBD2
V gene: TRBV11-2
J gene: TRBJ2-5

CDR3 DNA: TGTGCCAGCAGTTACTTTGGGGATCGGGAGAACGAGCAGTACTTC
CDR3 protein: CASSYFGDRENEQYF
clone size: many
D gene: NA
V gene: TRBV6-5
J gene: TRBJ2-7

CDR3 DNA: TGCAGTGGGGGGACTAGCGGGAGAAATGAGCAGTTCTTC
CDR3 protein: CSGGTSGRNEQFF
clone size: many
D gene: TRBD2
V gene: TRBV20-1
J gene: TRBJ2-1

CDR3 DNA: TGTGCCAGCCAGAAGTCCGCGGAGAATGAGCAGTTCTTC
CDR3 protein: CASQKSAENEQFF
clone size: once
D gene: NA
V gene: TRBV12-3/TRBV12-4
J gene: TRBJ2-1

CDR3 DNA: TGTGCCAGCAGCACACAGACCCAAGATACGCAGTATTTT
CDR3 protein: CASSTQTQDTQYF
clone size: NA
D gene: NA
V gene: TRBV5-5
J gene: TRBJ2-3

CDR3 DNA: TGTGCCAGCAGCCCACAACGGGGGACAGGGAGCTACGAGCAGTACTTC
CDR3 protein: CASSPQRGTGSYEQYF
clone size: many
D gene: TRBD1
V gene: TRBV3-1
J gene: TRBJ2-7

CDR3 DNA: TGTGCCAGCACGCCAATTGAGCAGTTCTTC
CDR3 protein: CASTPIEQFF
clone size: NA
D gene: NA
V gene: TRBV25-1
J gene: TRBJ2-1

CDR3 DNA: TGTGCCAGCAGTTACCGGCCTGATAGCCGAGCCTCCTACGAGCAGTACTTC
CDR3 protein: CASSYRPDSRASYEQYF
clone size: many
D gene: NA
V gene: TRBV6-5
J gene: TRBJ2-7

CDR3 DNA: TGTGCCAGCAGCTTAGGGGGGTTATGGACTGAAGCTTTCTTT
CDR3 protein: CASSLGGLWTEAFF
clone size: many
D gene: NA
V gene: TRBV7-2
J gene: TRBJ1-1

CDR3 DNA: TGTGCCAGCAGCATCAATAGGAATGAGCAGTTCTTC
CDR3 protein: CASSINRNEQFF
clone size: many
D gene: NA
V gene: TRBV7-6
J gene: TRBJ2-1